This TCR beta chain originates from a study of cytomegalovirus exposure and HLA in healthy donors. PCR amplification relied on 60 Vbeta primers (plus 13 Jbeta primers). Assay: immunoSEQ multiplex PCR; the TCRdb copy retains only in-frame clones and omits some. The profile shows about 130,000 clones, 65% to 75% of them singletons. This CDR3 is 17 amino acids long. Germline lookup yields CDR1 MNHEY and CDR2 SMNVEV (reference sequence). V shed 2 bases, J shed 0 bases, and the junction held 3 bases outside the gene matches. This receptor was taken from a man between 40 and 49 years old in good health and CMV-seropositive. The specimen was PBMCs. V and J are TRBV27 and TRBJ1-4; 10 positions agree with TRBD1. DNA for the CDR3: TGTGCCAGCAGTTTAACCGGGACAGGGGCAACTAATGAAAAACTGTTTTTT. Translated, it gives CASSLTGTGATNEKLFF.